This T cell receptor (beta chain) is drawn from a study of cytomegalovirus exposure and HLA in healthy donors. Study summary: Prior work identified around 120 million unique TCR beta sequences in some 180 million T cells.

Study results and caveats: Analysis performed later found roughly 17,000 TCR beta sequences associated with HLA alleles at 0.05 false discovery rate. In a later analysis, a missense DCLRE1C variant was linked to TCR beta V- and J-gene trimming. A later analysis found common viral pathogens apparently linked to several of the most significant clusters.

Use of 60 Vbeta and 13 Jbeta primers characterized the PCR. Profiling relied on immunoSEQ multiplex PCR, and the TCRdb table lists in-frame clones only, not all of them. Found here are fewer than 40,000 clones; the top ten clones hold under 2%. As regards this clone: Its target is not known.

The CDR3 spans 16 residues. The germline V and J ends were trimmed by 5 bases and 8 bases, with 23 bases remaining between them. Germline V gene lookup returns CDR1 LNHDA and CDR2 SQIVND (reference sequence). This sequence joins TRBV19 and TRBJ2-3; tentatively, D is TRBD2 (6 bases). The TCR comes from a woman between 40 and 55 years old in good health and CMV-seropositive. Sample: PBMCs. CDR3 sequence: CASSPLPGETRSTQYF. In DNA, the CDR3 is TGTGCCAGTAGTCCCCTTCCGGGGGAAACCAGAAGTACGCAGTATTTT. The variable domain in full, with the rest retrieved from reference TRBV19 and TRBJ2-3, is DGGITQSPKYLFRKEGQNVTLSCEQNLNHDAMYWYRQDPGQGLRLIYYSQIVNDFQKGDIAEGYSVSREKKESFPLTVTSAQKNPTAFYLCASSPLPGETRSTQYFGPGTRLTVL.